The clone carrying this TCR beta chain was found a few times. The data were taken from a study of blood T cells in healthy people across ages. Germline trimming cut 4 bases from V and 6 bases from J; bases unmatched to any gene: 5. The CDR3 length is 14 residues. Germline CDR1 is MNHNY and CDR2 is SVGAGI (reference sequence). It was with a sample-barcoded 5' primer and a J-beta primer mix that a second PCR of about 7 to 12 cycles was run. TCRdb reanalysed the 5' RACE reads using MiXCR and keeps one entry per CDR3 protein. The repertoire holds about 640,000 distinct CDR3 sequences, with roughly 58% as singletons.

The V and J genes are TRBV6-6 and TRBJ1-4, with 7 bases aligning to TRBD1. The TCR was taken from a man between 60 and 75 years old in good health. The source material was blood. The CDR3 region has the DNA TGTGCCAGCAGTTGGACAGGTGACGATGAAAAACTGTTTTTT. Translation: CASSWTGDDEKLFF.